This TCR beta chain was sequenced for a study of blood T cell repertoires in COVID-19. Study in general: From T cells, B-cell-depleted T cells, or PBMCs came the material, which was cDNA or gDNA.

The CDR3 has 14 amino acids. In germline, CDR1 is SGHRS, CDR2 YFSETQ. J was trimmed by 4 bases and V by 2 bases; bases with no gene match: 2. It was during active infection that Seattle patients were enrolled and then longitudinally followed. Study processing details: Cell counts per sample came from amplifying reference gene primers. Generated by immunoSEQ multiplex PCR, the TCRdb table keeps only in-frame clones and is missing some. V and J calls and clone size are as listed in that table; D and trimming were resolved from the DNA. The sample records some 50,000 clones, about nine tenths being singletons.

The gene calls are TRBV5-1 and TRBJ2-3, with 9 positions matching TRBD1. Source material: peripheral blood. This TCR came from a woman of 80 years or more with COVID-19, enrolled during active disease. The DNA of the CDR3 is TGCGCCAGCAGCTTACAGGGGGCATCAGATACGCAGTATTTT. Its protein is CASSLQGASDTQYF.